Below, 21 T cell receptor beta chains from the same sample are listed, as sequenced in a study of T cells expressing NK-cell markers. For each CDR3 protein, TCRdb gives one entry from its re-call of the 5' RACE reads, without DNA. The table counts about 160,000 distinct CDR3 sequences; 20% to 25% lies in the top ten. Source material: blood T cells: a sorted CD56 or NKG2C T cell subset, CD4+ or CD8+ T cells, or bulk PBMC T cells (not recorded which). Every receptor here comes from a man aged 18-69 years in good health.

V gene TRBV9 combines with J gene TRBJ1-6. Per germline, CDR1 SGDLS and CDR2 YYNGEE. The CDR3 contains 13 residues. Here the CDR3 reads CASSVGTNSPLHF.

The chain carries TRBV6-5 and TRBJ2-3; TCRdb designates TRBD1, a call that cannot be tested without DNA. This CDR3 comprises 18 residues. Germline CDR1 MNHEY, CDR2 SVGAGI. CDR3 sequence reads: CASSYTTTGGYGTDTQYF.

The V gene is TRBV4-1, the J gene TRBJ2-1; no DNA is available, so the TRBD2 call from TCRdb remains unchecked. Germline loops: CDR1 MGHRA, CDR2 YSYEKL. The CDR3 consists of 16 residues. The CDR3 loop is CASSQGPSGGYNEQFF.

V gene TRBV6-1 combines with J gene TRBJ2-6; TCRdb designates TRBD1, a call that cannot be tested without DNA. Germline V lookup: CDR1 MNHNS, CDR2 SASEGT. The CDR3 length is 19 residues. This chain's CDR3 is CASSEPGQGHLSGANVLTF.

The V call is TRBV4-1, the J call TRBJ2-7; TCRdb names TRBD1, which stays unverified in the absence of DNA. The CDR3 runs to 15 residues. Germline V gives CDR1 MGHRA, CDR2 YSYEKL. The CDR3 sequence is CASSQELGQIYEQYF.

The J gene is TRBJ2-2, the V gene TRBV4-1; there is no DNA to check the TCRdb D call of TRBD2. The germline V gene has CDR1 MGHRA and CDR2 YSYEKL. This CDR3 contains 17 residues. Here the CDR3 reads CASSHQSSGGYAGELFF.

The chain uses TRBV28 and TRBJ1-5; checking the TCRdb D call of TRBD1 is not possible without DNA. Looked up from germline, CDR1 is MDHEN and CDR2 is SYDVKM. This CDR3 spans 15 amino acids. The CDR3 spells CASSWTGGSNQPQHF. The full variable domain, its missing parts supplied by reference TRBV28 and TRBJ1-5, is DVKVTQSSRYLVKRTGEKVFLECVQDMDHENMFWYRQDPGLGLRLIYFSYDVKMKEKGDIPEGYSVSREKKERFSLILESASTNQTSMYLCASSWTGGSNQPQHFGDGTRLSIL.

CDR3 loop: CASSLRDARSTDTQYF. The gene calls are TRBV7-2 and TRBJ2-3. Germline assignment: CDR1 SGHTA and CDR2 FQGNSA. The CDR3 loop spans 16 amino acids.

This CDR3 is CASSQVSTGSSYEQYF. The genes are TRBV3-1 and TRBJ2-7; the D call of TRBD1 rests on TCRdb alone, since no DNA is present to check it. The CDR3 is 16 residues long. The germline CDR1 and CDR2 sequences are LGHDT and YNNKEL (reference sequence).

The J gene is TRBJ2-2, the V gene TRBV19. Germline V CDR1 and CDR2: LNHDA, SQIVND (reference sequence). The CDR3 contains 15 residues. The CDR3 protein is CASSIGTTNTGELFF.

The CDR3 is CASSEGLAGPGELFF. V usage is TRBV10-2 and J usage is TRBJ2-2; without DNA, the TCRdb call of TRBD2 cannot be checked. The CDR3 length is 15 residues. CDR1 and CDR2 from the germline V gene are WSHSY and SAAADI.

This chain links TRBV5-1 with TRBJ2-2. CDR1 and CDR2 from the germline V gene are SGHRS and YFSETQ. CDR3 length equals 12 residues. The CDR3 loop reads CASSLDTGELFF.

The chain links TRBV3-1 to TRBJ2-7; TCRdb reports TRBD1, a call that lacks DNA to check it against. Germline values: CDR1 LGHDT, CDR2 YNNKEL (reference sequence). The CDR3 length is 14 residues. The CDR3 is CASSVGTGTYEQYF.

This chain connects TRBV21-1 to TRBJ2-3; TCRdb picks TRBD2, but there is no DNA to check that call. TRBV21-1 is termed a pseudogene. CDR3 length: 19 amino acids. The CDR3 sequence is CASSSHWTSGGSGPDTQYF.

The chain is built from TRBV7-6 and TRBJ2-7; TCRdb names TRBD1, which stays unverified in the absence of DNA. This CDR3 is 14 amino acids long. Germline V gene data show CDR1 as SGHVS and CDR2 as FNYEAQ. The CDR3 sequence: CASSSGQVPYEQYF.

The gene calls are TRBV5-4 and TRBJ2-1; TCRdb selects TRBD1, and the lack of DNA leaves this call unchecked. This CDR3 contains 15 residues. The germline CDR1 and CDR2 sequences are SGHNT and YYREEE (reference sequence). The CDR3 reads CASSFRGATYNEQFF.

The CDR3 protein is CASSHSGGTNEQFF. The chain is built from TRBV12-3 or TRBV12-4 and TRBJ2-1; the D call of TRBD2 rests on TCRdb alone, since no DNA is present to check it. This CDR3 comprises 14 residues.

The CDR3 sequence: CASSYGHGAYEQYF. V gene TRBV7-9 combines with J gene TRBJ2-7; as DNA is missing, the TRBD1 call by TCRdb cannot be tested. From germline, CDR1 is SEHNR and CDR2 FQNEAQ (reference sequence). The CDR3 loop spans 14 amino acids.

The CDR3: CASSFWDNSPLHF. The chain carries TRBV12-3 or TRBV12-4 and TRBJ1-6. The CDR3 runs to 13 residues.

This sequence joins TRBV12-3 or TRBV12-4 and TRBJ1-5; absent DNA, TCRdb's TRBD1 call cannot be checked. There are 14 residues in the CDR3. The CDR3 sequence is CASSGQGGGQPQHF.

This sequence joins TRBV4-1 and TRBJ2-5; TCRdb outputs TRBD1, but without DNA this stays unchecked. CDR1 and CDR2 from the germline V gene are MGHRA and YSYEKL. There are 16 residues in the CDR3. CDR3 sequence reads: CASSQGWTPVGETQYF.